The 8 T cell receptor beta chains below all came from one sample that was sequenced in a study of blood T cell repertoires in COVID-19. Using immunoSEQ multiplex PCR, the repertoire was profiled, and TCRdb retains in-frame clones only, with some absent. The sample records under 300,000 clones, around nine tenths being singletons. The source material was PBMCs or T cells enriched from blood (not recorded which). The source is a woman aged 55-70 years in a cohort exposed to, infected with or recovered from COVID-19 (not recorded which).

This rearrangement joins TRBV9 to TRBJ2-1; TRBD2 matches 10 bases. CDR1 SGDLS and CDR2 YYNGEE come from the germline V gene. J lost 6 bases, V lost 0 bases, and 15 bases had no gene match. The CDR3 is 19 amino acids. This CDR3 reads CASSVDHHPGTSAGNEQFF. The CDR3 bases are TGTGCCAGCAGCGTAGATCACCACCCCGGGACTAGCGCTGGCAATGAGCAGTTCTTC.

In its sample, this clone was seen once. The J gene is TRBJ2-7, the V gene TRBV4-1; TRBD2 matches at 7 bases. This CDR3 region has 16 residues. In germline, CDR1 is MGHRA, CDR2 YSYEKL. With V trimmed by 0 bases and J by 2 bases, 7 bases remained unmatched. CDR3 protein: CASSQESASGAYEQYF. For the CDR3, the DNA is TGCGCCAGCAGCCAAGAATCGGCTAGCGGAGCCTACGAGCAGTACTTC.

This chain connects TRBV18 to TRBJ1-5; maybe TRBD1 (5 bases). The CDR3 sequence is 14 residues long. The V gene's germline CDR1 is KGHSH and CDR2 LQKENI. With 5 bases removed from V and 3 bases from J, the gap between germline ends came to 11 bases. CDR3 in amino acids: CASSSTDTNQPQHF. The CDR3 DNA reads as TGTGCCAGCTCATCGACAGACACCAATCAGCCCCAGCATTTT.

This clone was observed a handful of times. The chain links TRBV6-4 to TRBJ2-3, with TRBD1 identical over 7 bases. Germline-derived CDR1 and CDR2 are MRHNA and SNTAGT. The CDR3 contains 13 residues. The V segment lost 6 bases and the J segment 2 bases; nucleotides outside the gene matches: 2. In DNA form, the CDR3 reads TGTGCCAGCAGCGAGGGGGCCACAGATACGCAGTATTTT. Residues: CASSEGATDTQYF.

The CDR3: CASSVSAHEQFF. DNA of the CDR3: TGTGCCAGCAGCGTTAGCGCCCATGAGCAGTTCTTC. The chain links TRBV9 to TRBJ2-1, with D perhaps TRBD2 (5 bases). Germline V gene data show CDR1 as SGDLS and CDR2 as YYNGEE. The V gene lost 2 bases and the J gene lost 8 bases, with 8 bases spanning the gap. The CDR3 extends over 12 amino acids.

V and J are TRBV2 and TRBJ1-6, with 7 bases identical to TRBD1. Germline assignment: CDR1 SNHLY and CDR2 FYNNEI. This CDR3 spans 14 amino acids. With V trimmed by 1 base and J by 9 bases, 3 bases remained unmatched. As DNA, the CDR3 is TGTGCCAGCAGTGAAGAAAGGGGGCTTTCACCCCTCCACTTT. As protein: CASSEERGLSPLHF.

The V call is TRBV23-1, the J call TRBJ2-7; D perhaps matches TRBD2 (6 bases). TRBV23-1 qualifies as an ORF whose function is uncertain. Trimming left V 4 bases short and J 2 bases short, with 24 bases between. The CDR3 is 18 residues long. The CDR3 protein is CASSPRPDFGDFPYEQYF. The CDR3 bases are TGCGCCAGCAGTCCCCGACCCGACTTCGGGGACTTCCCCTACGAGCAGTACTTC.

The chain combines TRBV19 with TRBJ1-2, with D uncertain. The germline V gene encodes CDR1 LNHDA and CDR2 SQIVND (reference sequence). The V gene lost 5 bases and the J gene lost 2 bases, with 15 bases spanning the gap. This CDR3 region has 15 residues. The CDR3 bases are TGTGCCAGTAGTTTCGGAACGGGAGTGAACTATGGCTACACCTTC. It is translated as CASSFGTGVNYGYTF.